This T cell receptor beta chain was retrieved from a study of blood T cell repertoires in COVID-19. Overall study: Sources were T cells, B-cell-depleted T cells, or PBMCs; the material itself was cDNA or gDNA.

This CDR3 region has 13 residues. Losses at the gene ends were 6 bases for V and 7 bases for J; bases not matched to a gene: 8. Sequencing used immunoSEQ multiplex PCR; TCRdb keeps in-frame clones, though not all of them. The sample records around 76,000 clones, around 84% being singletons. The sample comprised peripheral blood. The sequence was collected from a woman in her sixties or seventies with acute or convalescent COVID-19. This chain joins TRBV12-3 or TRBV12-4 and TRBJ1-2; 7 positions agree with TRBD1. The CDR3: CASRQGGGPGYTF. As DNA, the CDR3 is TGTGCCAGCAGGCAGGGGGGCGGACCTGGCTACACCTTC.